This TCR beta chain appears in the sequencing data of a study of vaccination and CD4 T cells after COVID-19. Study at large: Post-COVID draws followed diagnosis by a median about 100 days (range 35 to 161). Broader study findings: From around 20 to 38, the median of SARS-CoV-2-reactive clonotypes rose without reaching significance.

This clonotype was picked up a small number of times. Its antigen remains unidentified. Treatment here: roughly 10-day PBMC culture with coronavirus spike peptide pools or control peptides (ViraFEST assay). Antigen-specific T cell expansion with peptide pools preceded TCR sequencing in the ViraFEST approach. The medium had half its volume replaced with fresh IL-2 medium on days 3 and 7. Cultured CD4+ T cells had their DNA profiled by the Oncomine TCR Beta short-read assay. TCRdb independently ran MiXCR on the PCR reads; one entry per CDR3 protein. The table has approximately 20,000 distinct CDR3 sequences, about 38% seen once. Germline V lookup: CDR1 SGHTA, CDR2 FQGNSA. The CDR3 loop spans 13 amino acids. V lost 2 bases and J lost 6, with 10 bases in between.

V is TRBV7-2 and J is TRBJ1-1; no clear D gene. The sample in question was CD4+ T cells from blood, cultured in vitro, obtained before SARS-CoV-2 vaccination. This clonotype originated in a human donor who had recovered from COVID-19. CDR3 bases: TGTGCCAGCAGCTTACGCCCGAGCGCTGAAGCTTTCTTT. Translated: CASSLRPSAEAFF.